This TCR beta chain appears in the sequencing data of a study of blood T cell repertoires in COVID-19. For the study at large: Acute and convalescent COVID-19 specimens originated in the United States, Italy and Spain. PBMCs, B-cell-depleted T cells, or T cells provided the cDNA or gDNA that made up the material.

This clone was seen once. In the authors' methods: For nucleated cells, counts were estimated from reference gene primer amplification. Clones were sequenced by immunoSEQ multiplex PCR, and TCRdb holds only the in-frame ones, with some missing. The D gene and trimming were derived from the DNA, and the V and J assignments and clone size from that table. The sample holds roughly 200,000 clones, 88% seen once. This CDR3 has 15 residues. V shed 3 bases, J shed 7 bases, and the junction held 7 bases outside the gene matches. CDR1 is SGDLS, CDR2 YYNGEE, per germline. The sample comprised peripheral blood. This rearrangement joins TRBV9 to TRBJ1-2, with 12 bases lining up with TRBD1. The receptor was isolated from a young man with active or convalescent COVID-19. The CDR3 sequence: CASSDGGTGGGGYTF. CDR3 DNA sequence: TGTGCCAGCAGCGATGGAGGGACAGGGGGCGGTGGCTACACCTTC.